This entry lists 14 T cell receptor beta chains sequenced from one sample in a study of shared clonotypes between healthy human individuals. Data came from immunoSEQ multiplex PCR; TCRdb stores just in-frame clones and leaves some out. The table shows roughly 96,000 clones, with roughly half occurring only once. Sequenced input: PBMCs. These receptors originate from a woman in her forties in good health. Some clones in this sample may be carry-over from other donors' samples.

This clone has ten or more counts. This specimen includes other DNA sequences encoding the same CDR3. The J gene is TRBJ1-5, the V gene TRBV29-1; 10 nucleotides align to TRBD1. Germline V gene sequence: CDR1 SQVTM, CDR2 ANQGSEA. The CDR3 contains 13 residues. V dropped 7 bases and J dropped 5; count of bases not matched to a gene: 5. CDR3 region: CSGGQGKDQPQHF. The CDR3 DNA follows: TGCAGCGGGGGACAGGGGAAGGATCAGCCCCAGCATTTT.

As regards this clone: This likely traces to a read error, being one base from a far larger clone. Without the conserved terminal phenylalanine or tryptophan, this CDR3 likely stems from a read error. The rearrangement uses TRBV6-6 and TRBJ1-1, with D unclear. Trimming took 3 bases from V and 2 from J, leaving 7 bases between them. The CDR3 covers 13 residues. Germline V gene sequence: CDR1 MNHNY, CDR2 SVGAGI (reference sequence). The CDR3 DNA reads TGTGCCAGCAGTTATTACTCCAACACTGAAGCTTTCCTT. Protein sequence: CASSYYSNTEAFL.

The chain has TRBV5-8 and TRBJ2-2, with TRBD2 identical over 8 bases. This CDR3 is built from 17 residues. CDR1 is SGHTS and CDR2 is YDEGEE in the germline V gene. J lost 5 bases, V lost 0 bases, and 9 bases had no gene match. The CDR3 bases are TGTGCCAGCAGCTTGGTGAGGAGCGGGAGTGAGACCGGGGAGCTGTTTTTT. Amino acid sequence: CASSLVRSGSETGELFF.

The rearrangement uses TRBV5-7 and TRBJ2-5; 8 bases match TRBD1. TRBJ2-7 explains the end of the DNA better; the J call may be wrong. Being an ORF, TRBV5-7 has a function that is uncertain. This CDR3 has 19 amino acids. Written as DNA, the CDR3 is TGTGCCAGCAGCTTAGCGGTGAGAACAGGGGGACTGGGGTCCTACGAGCAGTACTTC. Translated, it gives CASSLAVRTGGLGSYEQYF.

The chain uses TRBV28 and TRBJ1-5; D remains ambiguous. Germline CDR1 MDHEN, CDR2 SYDVKM. The ends were cut back, 5 bases at V and 4 bases at J, with 18 bases in the middle. The CDR3 has 16 residues. CDR3 in amino acids: CASSISRRGWNQPQHF. In DNA form, the CDR3 reads TGTGCCAGCAGTATCTCCCGACGGGGTTGGAATCAGCCCCAGCATTTT. Looking up the rest from reference TRBV28 and TRBJ1-5 gives the full variable domain: DVKVTQSSRYLVKRTGEKVFLECVQDMDHENMFWYRQDPGLGLRLIYFSYDVKMKEKGDIPEGYSVSREKKERFSLILESASTNQTSMYLCASSISRRGWNQPQHFGDGTRLSIL.

This clone was recorded once. This likely reflects a read error, since a far larger clone is one base away. The V call is TRBV30, the J call TRBJ1-4; a possible D gene is TRBD1 (5 bases). This CDR3 contains 12 residues. Germline V lookup: CDR1 GTSNPN, CDR2 SVGIG (reference sequence). The CDR3, as DNA: TGTGCCCGGAGTCGAGGGGATGAAAAACTGTTTTTT. It is translated as CARSRGDEKLFF.

The V and J genes are TRBV30 and TRBJ1-5, with TRBD1 as a possible D gene (5 bases). The CDR3 runs 14 residues. The V end was cut by 0 bases, the J end by 6 bases, with 12 bases between. Per the germline V gene, CDR1 is GTSNPN and CDR2 is SVGIG (reference sequence). For the CDR3, the DNA is TGTGCCTGGAGTGTAGGGGATGTAGTTCAGCCCCAGCATTTT. Amino acid sequence: CAWSVGDVVQPQHF. The full variable domain, its missing parts supplied by reference TRBV30 and TRBJ1-5, is SQTIHQWPATLVQPVGSPLSLECTVEGTSNPNLYWYRQAAGRGLQLLFYSVGIGQISSEVPQNLSASRPQDRQFILSSKKLLLSDSGFYLCAWSVGDVVQPQHFGDGTRLSIL.

The V gene is TRBV5-4, the J gene TRBJ2-5; 9 nucleotides align to TRBD2. The germline V gene has CDR1 SGHNT and CDR2 YYREEE (reference sequence). The CDR3 sequence is 17 residues long. With 4 bases clipped from V and 5 bases from J, the junction kept 15 bases outside the gene matches. The CDR3 bases are TGTGCCAGCAGCCTACGCGGGAGGGGGCAGGTTGTGGAGACCCAGTACTTC. Residues: CASSLRGRGQVVETQYF. Based on the CDR3 plus reference TRBV5-4 and TRBJ2-5, the full variable domain is ETGVTQSPTHLIKTRGQQVTLRCSSQSGHNTVSWYQQALGQGPQFIFQYYREEENGRGNFPPRFSGLQFPNYSSELNVNALELDDSALYLCASSLRGRGQVVETQYFGPGTRLLVL.

The chain combines TRBV5-7 with TRBJ2-3; the match to TRBD1 covers 7 bases. TRBV5-7 is noted as an ORF with a role that remains uncertain. The CDR3 totals 15 residues. J was trimmed by 0 bases and V by 4 bases; bases with no gene match: 5. In DNA, the CDR3 is TGTGCCAGCAGCGTGCCGGGACAGAGCACAGATACGCAGTATTTT. This sequence encodes CASSVPGQSTDTQYF.

This clone was counted between two and nine times. This chain uses TRBV29-1 with TRBJ2-1; a possible D gene is TRBD1 (5 bases). The CDR3 consists of 13 residues. Between the trimmed V and J ends, which lost 4 bases and 1 base, there was a span of 8 bases. Germline V gene lookup returns CDR1 SQVTM and CDR2 ANQGSEA. Written as DNA, the CDR3 is TGCAGCGTTGGACAGTTTTCCTACAATGAGCAGTTCTTC. As protein: CSVGQFSYNEQFF.

This chain joins TRBV5-6 and TRBJ2-1, with D uncertain. Trimming pared 4 bases from V and 15 bases from J, leaving 17 bases between. The CDR3 extends over 12 amino acids. Germline V gene lookup returns CDR1 SGHDT and CDR2 YYEEEE. CDR3 nucleotides: TGTGCCAGCAGCCTGCCGGTGTCTTCTCCGTTCTTC. Its translation is CASSLPVSSPFF.

There are many counts of this clone. The V gene is TRBV5-1, the J gene TRBJ1-1, with 7 bases aligning to TRBD1. The CDR3 contains 14 residues. CDR1 is SGHRS, CDR2 YFSETQ, per germline. The V gene end was trimmed by 4 bases and the J gene end by 0 bases; junction bases not matched to a gene: 3. The CDR3 nucleotides are TGCGCCAGCAGCACGGGACAGATGAACACTGAAGCTTTCTTT. Protein product: CASSTGQMNTEAFF.

The rearrangement uses TRBV18 and TRBJ1-1; D is ambiguous. Germline loops: CDR1 KGHSH, CDR2 LQKENI. CDR3 length: 12 amino acids. V lost 2 bases and J 8 bases, leaving 9 bases between the germline ends. The CDR3 sequence is CASSPVQREAFF. CDR3 nucleotide sequence: TGTGCCAGCTCACCAGTTCAAAGGGAAGCTTTCTTT.

This rearrangement joins TRBV18 to TRBJ2-2; no clear D gene. Germline V gene data show CDR1 as KGHSH and CDR2 as LQKENI. The CDR3 has 14 amino acids. V gave up 3 bases and J gave up 6 bases, with 11 bases separating them. The CDR3, as DNA: TGTGCCAGCTCACCTACCCAGGAACCCGGGGAGCTGTTTTTT. Protein sequence: CASSPTQEPGELFF.